This T cell receptor (beta chain) was found in a study of control samples from healthy donors and cancer patients. The repertoire was sequenced with immunoSEQ multiplex PCR; TCRdb's copy has only in-frame clones and lacks some. The sample includes some 56,000 clones, roughly 96% seen only once; the top ten take approximately 2.4%. This CDR3 is built from 16 residues. Germline V gene lookup returns CDR1 KGHSY and CDR2 FQNENV. V was pared by 2 bases and J by 7 bases, with 18 bases between. This TCR derives from a man aged 30 to 39 in good health. This chain connects TRBV16 to TRBJ2-1; no clear D. The sample was blood. DNA of the CDR3: TGTGCCAGCAGCCAAGAGTACACCCCTAGAGGAAATGAGCAGTTCTTC. It specifies CASSQEYTPRGNEQFF.